This T cell receptor (beta chain) appears in the sequencing data of a study of T cells in Graves' hyperthyroidism and ophthalmopathy. This clonotype has only a few counts. The CDR3 runs 16 residues. Germline V gives CDR1 MNHEY, CDR2 SVGAGI. Between the trimmed V and J ends, which lost 0 bases and 3 bases, there was a span of 9 bases. What was amplified from RNA transcripts were TCR beta CDR3 regions. HTBI primers were employed in a first-round RT-PCR of the TCR CDR3. TCRdb called the multiplex PCR reads again in MiXCR, with one record for every CDR3 protein. The sample lists about 400,000 distinct CDR3 sequences; approximately 14% were seen once.

The specimen was blood. The chain uses TRBV6-5 and TRBJ2-6; D remains ambiguous. The clonotype comes from a woman aged 18-29 years with Graves' hyperthyroidism. Written as DNA, the CDR3 is TGTGCCAGCAGTTACTCACTTACGCGTGGGGCCAACGTCCTGACTTTC. Residues: CASSYSLTRGANVLTF.